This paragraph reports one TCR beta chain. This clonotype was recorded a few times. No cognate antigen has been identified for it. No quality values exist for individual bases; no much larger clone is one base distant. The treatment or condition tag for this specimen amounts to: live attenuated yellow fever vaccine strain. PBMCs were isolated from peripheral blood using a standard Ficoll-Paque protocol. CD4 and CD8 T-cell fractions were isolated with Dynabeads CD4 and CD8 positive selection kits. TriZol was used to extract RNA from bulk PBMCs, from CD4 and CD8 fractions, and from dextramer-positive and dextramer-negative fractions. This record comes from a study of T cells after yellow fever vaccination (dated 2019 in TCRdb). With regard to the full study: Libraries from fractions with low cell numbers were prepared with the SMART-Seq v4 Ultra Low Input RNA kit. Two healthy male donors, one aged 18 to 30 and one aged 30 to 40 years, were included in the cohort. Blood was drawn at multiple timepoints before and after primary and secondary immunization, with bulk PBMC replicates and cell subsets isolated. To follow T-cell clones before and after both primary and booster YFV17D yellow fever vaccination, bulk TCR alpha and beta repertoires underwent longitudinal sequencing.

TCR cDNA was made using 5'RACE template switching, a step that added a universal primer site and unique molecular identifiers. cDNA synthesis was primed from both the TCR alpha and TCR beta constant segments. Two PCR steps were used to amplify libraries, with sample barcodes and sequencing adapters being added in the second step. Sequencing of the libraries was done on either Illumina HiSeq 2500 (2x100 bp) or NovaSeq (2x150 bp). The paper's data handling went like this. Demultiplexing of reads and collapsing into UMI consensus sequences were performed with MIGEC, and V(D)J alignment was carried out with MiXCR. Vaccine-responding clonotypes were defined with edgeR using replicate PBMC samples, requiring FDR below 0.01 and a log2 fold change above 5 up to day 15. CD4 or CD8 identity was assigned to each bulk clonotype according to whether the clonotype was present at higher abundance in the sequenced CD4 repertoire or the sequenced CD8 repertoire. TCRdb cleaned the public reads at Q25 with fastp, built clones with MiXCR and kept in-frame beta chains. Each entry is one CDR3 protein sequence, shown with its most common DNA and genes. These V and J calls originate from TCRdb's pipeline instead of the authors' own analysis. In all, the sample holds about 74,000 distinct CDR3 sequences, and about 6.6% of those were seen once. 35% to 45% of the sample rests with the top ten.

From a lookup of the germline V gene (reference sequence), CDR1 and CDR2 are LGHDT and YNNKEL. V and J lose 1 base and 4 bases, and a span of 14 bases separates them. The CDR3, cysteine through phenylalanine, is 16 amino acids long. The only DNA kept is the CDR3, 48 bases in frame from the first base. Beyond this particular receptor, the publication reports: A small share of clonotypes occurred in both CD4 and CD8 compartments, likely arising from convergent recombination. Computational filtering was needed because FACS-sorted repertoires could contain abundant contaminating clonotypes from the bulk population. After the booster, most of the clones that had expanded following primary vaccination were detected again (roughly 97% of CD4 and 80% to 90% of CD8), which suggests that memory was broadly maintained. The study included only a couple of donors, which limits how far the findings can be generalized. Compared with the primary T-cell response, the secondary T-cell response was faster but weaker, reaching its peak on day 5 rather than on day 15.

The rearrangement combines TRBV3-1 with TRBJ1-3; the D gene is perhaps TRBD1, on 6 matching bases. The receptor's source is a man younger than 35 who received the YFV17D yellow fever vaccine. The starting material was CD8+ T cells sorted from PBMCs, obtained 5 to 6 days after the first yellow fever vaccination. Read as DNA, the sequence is TGTGCCAGCAGCCAAGGGCGCTGGGGGCTAGGAAACACCATATATTTT. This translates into CASSQGRWGLGNTIYF.